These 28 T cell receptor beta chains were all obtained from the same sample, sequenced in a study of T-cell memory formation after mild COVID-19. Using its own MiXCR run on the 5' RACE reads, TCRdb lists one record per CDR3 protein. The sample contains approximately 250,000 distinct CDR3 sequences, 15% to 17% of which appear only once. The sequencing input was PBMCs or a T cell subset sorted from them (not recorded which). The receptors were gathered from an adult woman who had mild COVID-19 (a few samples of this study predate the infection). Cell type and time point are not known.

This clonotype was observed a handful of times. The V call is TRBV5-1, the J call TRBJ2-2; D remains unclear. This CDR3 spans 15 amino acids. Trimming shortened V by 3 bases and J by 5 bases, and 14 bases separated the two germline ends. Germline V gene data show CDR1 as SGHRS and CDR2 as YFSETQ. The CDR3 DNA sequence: TGCGCCAGCAGCTCTTCAGACACCCAAACCGGGGAGCTGTTTTTT. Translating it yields CASSSSDTQTGELFF. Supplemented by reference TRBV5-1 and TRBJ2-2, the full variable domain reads KAGVTQTPRYLIKTRGQQVTLSCSPISGHRSVSWYQQTPGQGLQFLFEYFSETQRNKGNFPGRFSGRQFSNSRSEMNVSTLELGDSALYLCASSSSDTQTGELFFGEGSRLTVL.

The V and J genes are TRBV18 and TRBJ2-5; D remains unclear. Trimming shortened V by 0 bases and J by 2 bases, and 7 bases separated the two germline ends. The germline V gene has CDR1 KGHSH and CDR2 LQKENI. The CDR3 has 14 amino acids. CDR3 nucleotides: TGTGCCAGCTCACCACCGAACGAGCAAGAGACCCAGTACTTC. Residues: CASSPPNEQETQYF. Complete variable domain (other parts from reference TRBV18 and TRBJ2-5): NAGVMQNPRHLVRRRGQEARLRCSPMKGHSHVYWYRQLPEEGLKFMVYLQKENIIDESGMPKERFSAEFPKEGPSILRIQQVVRGDSAAYFCASSPPNEQETQYFGPGTRLLVL.

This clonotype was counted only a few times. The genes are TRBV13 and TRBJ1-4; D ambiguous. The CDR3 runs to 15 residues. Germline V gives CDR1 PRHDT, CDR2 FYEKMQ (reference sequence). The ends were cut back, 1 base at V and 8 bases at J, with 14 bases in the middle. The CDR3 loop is CASSLVGGVREKLFF. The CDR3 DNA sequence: TGTGCCAGCAGCTTAGTAGGTGGAGTACGGGAAAAACTGTTTTTT. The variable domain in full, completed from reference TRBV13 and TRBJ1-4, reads AAGVIQSPRHLIKEKRETATLKCYPIPRHDTVYWYQQGPGQDPQFLISFYEKMQSDKGSIPDRFSAQQFSDYHSELNMSSLELGDSALYFCASSLVGGVREKLFFGSGTQLSVL.

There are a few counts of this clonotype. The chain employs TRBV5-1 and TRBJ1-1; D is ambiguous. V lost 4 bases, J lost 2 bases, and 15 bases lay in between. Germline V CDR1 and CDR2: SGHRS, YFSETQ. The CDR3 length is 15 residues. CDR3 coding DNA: TGCGCCAGCAGCCCGGACGCTACTATTAACACTGAAGCTTTCTTT. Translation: CASSPDATINTEAFF.

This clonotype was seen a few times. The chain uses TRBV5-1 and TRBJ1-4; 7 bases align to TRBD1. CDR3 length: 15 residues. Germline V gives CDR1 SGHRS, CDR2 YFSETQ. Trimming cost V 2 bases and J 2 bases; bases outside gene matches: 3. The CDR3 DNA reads TGCGCCAGCAGCTTCACGGGACAGACTAATGAAAAACTGTTTTTT. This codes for CASSFTGQTNEKLFF.

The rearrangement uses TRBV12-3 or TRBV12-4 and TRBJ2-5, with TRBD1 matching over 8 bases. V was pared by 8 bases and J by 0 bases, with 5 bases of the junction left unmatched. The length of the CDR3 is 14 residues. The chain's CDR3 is CASQQDRDQETQYF. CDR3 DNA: TGTGCCAGCCAGCAGGACAGGGACCAAGAGACCCAGTACTTC.

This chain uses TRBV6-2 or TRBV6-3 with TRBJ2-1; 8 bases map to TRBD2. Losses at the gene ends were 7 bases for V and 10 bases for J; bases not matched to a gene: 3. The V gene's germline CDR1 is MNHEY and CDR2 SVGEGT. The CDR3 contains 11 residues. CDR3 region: CASTLAEEQFF. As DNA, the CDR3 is TGTGCCAGCACACTAGCGGAAGAGCAGTTCTTC.

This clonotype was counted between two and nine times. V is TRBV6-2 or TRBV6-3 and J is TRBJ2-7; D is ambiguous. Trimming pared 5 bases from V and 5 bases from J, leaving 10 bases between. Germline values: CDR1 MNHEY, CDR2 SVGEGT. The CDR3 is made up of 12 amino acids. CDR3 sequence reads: CASSDPRNEQYF. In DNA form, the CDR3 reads TGTGCCAGCAGTGACCCGAGGAACGAGCAGTACTTC.

CDR3 in amino acids: CASSPLGTRGAYEQYF. Here the CDR3 DNA reads TGCGCCAGCAGCCCTCTTGGGACAAGGGGGGCCTACGAGCAGTACTTC. The chain couples TRBV5-1 to TRBJ2-7; D may correspond to TRBD1 or TRBD2 (6 bases each). V dropped 4 bases and J dropped 2 bases, with 19 bases sitting between them. The germline V gene has CDR1 SGHRS and CDR2 YFSETQ. This CDR3 is built from 16 residues.

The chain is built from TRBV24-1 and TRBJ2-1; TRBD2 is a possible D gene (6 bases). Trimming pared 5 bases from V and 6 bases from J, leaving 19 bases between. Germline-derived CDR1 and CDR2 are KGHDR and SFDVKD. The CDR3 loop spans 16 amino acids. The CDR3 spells CATSGPSVYGGNEQFF. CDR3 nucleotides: TGTGCCACCAGTGGCCCGAGTGTGTACGGGGGCAATGAGCAGTTCTTC.

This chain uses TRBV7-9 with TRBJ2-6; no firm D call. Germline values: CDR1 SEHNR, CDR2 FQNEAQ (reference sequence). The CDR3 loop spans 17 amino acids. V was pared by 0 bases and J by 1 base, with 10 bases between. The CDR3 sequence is CASSLAPPVSGANVLTF. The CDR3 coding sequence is TGTGCCAGCAGCTTAGCTCCACCCGTTTCTGGGGCCAACGTCCTGACTTTC.

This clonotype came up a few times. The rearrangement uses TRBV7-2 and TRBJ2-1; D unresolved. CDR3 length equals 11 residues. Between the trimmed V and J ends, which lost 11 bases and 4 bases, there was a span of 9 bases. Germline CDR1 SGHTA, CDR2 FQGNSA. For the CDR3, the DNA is TGTGCCTCGGCGGATTACAATGAGCAGTTCTTC. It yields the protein CASADYNEQFF.

Here the CDR3 DNA reads TGTGCCACCAGTGACTCCGGGACTAGCGGGGGGGCCGGAGATGAGCAGTTCTTC. Translation: CATSDSGTSGGAGDEQFF. The genes are TRBV24-1 and TRBJ2-1; 16 bases line up with TRBD2. Germline V lookup: CDR1 KGHDR, CDR2 SFDVKD. The length of the CDR3 is 18 residues. With V trimmed by 4 bases and J by 8 bases, 10 bases remained unmatched.

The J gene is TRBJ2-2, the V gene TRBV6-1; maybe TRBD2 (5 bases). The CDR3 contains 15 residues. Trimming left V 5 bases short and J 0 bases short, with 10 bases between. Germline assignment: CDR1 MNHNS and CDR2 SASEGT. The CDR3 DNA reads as TGTGCCAGCAGTATCACACTAGCGAACACCGGGGAGCTGTTTTTT. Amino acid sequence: CASSITLANTGELFF.

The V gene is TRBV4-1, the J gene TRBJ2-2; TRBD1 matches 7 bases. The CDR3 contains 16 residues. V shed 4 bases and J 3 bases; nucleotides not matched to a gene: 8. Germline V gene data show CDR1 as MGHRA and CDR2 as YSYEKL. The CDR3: CASSLRGSSDTGELFF. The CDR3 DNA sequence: TGCGCCAGCAGCCTCAGGGGGTCTTCCGACACCGGGGAGCTGTTTTTT.

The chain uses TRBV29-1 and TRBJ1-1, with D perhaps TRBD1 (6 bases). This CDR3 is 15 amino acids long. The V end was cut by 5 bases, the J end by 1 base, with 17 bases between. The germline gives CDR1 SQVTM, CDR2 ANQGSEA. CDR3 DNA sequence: TGCAGCGTTTACCTGCGGAGGGGGACGAACACTGAAGCTTTCTTT. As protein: CSVYLRRGTNTEAFF.

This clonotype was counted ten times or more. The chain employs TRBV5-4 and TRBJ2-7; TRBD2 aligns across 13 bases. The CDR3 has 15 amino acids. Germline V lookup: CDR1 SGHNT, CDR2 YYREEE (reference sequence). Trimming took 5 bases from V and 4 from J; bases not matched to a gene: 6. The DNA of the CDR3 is TGTGCCAGCAGTTCCGGGACTAGCGGGACATACGAGCAGTACTTC. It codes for CASSSGTSGTYEQYF.

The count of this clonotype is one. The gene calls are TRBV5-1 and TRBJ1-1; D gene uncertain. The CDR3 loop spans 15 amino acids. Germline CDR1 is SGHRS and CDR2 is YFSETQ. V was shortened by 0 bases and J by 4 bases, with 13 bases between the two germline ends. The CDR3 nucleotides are TGCGCCAGCAGCTTGGCCGTAGAGGGTGGCACTGAAGCTTTCTTT. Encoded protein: CASSLAVEGGTEAFF.

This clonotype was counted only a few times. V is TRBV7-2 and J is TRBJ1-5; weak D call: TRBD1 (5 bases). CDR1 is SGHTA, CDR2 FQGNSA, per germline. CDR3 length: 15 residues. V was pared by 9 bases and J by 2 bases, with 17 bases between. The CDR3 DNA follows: TGTGCCAGTGCTTGGCAGGGATCAGGCAATCAGCCCCAGCATTTT. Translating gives CASAWQGSGNQPQHF.

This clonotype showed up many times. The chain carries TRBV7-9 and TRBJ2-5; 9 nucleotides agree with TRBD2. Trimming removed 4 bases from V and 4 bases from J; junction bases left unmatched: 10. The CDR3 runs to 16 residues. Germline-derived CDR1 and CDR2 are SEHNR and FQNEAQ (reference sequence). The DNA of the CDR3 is TGTGCCAGCAGCTCCGTCATAGCGGGAGTAGGAGAGACCCAGTACTTC. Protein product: CASSSVIAGVGETQYF.

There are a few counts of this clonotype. CDR3 DNA: TGTGCCAGCAGCTTAGGGGACGGGACAGGGCCACTGGGGGAGCAGTACTTC. This encodes CASSLGDGTGPLGEQYF. The chain couples TRBV7-2 to TRBJ2-7; TRBD1 matches at 9 bases. The CDR3 sequence is 17 residues long. The germline V gene encodes CDR1 SGHTA and CDR2 FQGNSA. J lost 7 bases, V lost 1 base, and 14 bases had no gene match. Complete variable domain (other parts from reference TRBV7-2 and TRBJ2-7): GAGVSQSPSNKVTEKGKDVELRCDPISGHTALYWYRQSLGQGLEFLIYFQGNSAPDKSGLPSDRFSAERTGGSVSTLTIQRTQQEDSAVYLCASSLGDGTGPLGEQYFGPGTRLTVT.

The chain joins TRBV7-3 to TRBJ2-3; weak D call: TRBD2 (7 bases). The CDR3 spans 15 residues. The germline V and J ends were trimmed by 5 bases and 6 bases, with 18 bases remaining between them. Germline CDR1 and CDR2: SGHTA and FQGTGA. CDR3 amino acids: CASSPNAGAGDTQYF. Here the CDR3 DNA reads TGTGCCAGCAGCCCTAACGCGGGGGCTGGGGATACGCAGTATTTT.

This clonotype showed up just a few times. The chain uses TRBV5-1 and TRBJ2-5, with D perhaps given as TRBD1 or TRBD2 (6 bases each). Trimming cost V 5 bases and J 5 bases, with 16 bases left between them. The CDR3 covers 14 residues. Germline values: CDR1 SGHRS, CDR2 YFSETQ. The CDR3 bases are TGCGCCAGCAGTGACGGGGGCGGTGGGGAGACCCAGTACTTC. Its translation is CASSDGGGGETQYF.

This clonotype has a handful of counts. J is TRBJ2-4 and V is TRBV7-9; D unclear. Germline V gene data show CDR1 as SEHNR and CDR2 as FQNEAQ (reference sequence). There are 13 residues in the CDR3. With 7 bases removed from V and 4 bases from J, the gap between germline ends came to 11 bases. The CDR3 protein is CASTEPPKNIQYF. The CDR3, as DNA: TGTGCCAGCACTGAACCTCCTAAAAACATTCAGTACTTC. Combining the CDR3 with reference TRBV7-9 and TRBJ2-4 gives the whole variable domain DTGVSQNPRHKITKRGQNVTFRCDPISEHNRLYWYRQTLGQGPEFLTYFQNEAQLEKSRLLSDRFSAERPKGSFSTLEIQRTEQGDSAMYLCASTEPPKNIQYFGAGTRLSVL.

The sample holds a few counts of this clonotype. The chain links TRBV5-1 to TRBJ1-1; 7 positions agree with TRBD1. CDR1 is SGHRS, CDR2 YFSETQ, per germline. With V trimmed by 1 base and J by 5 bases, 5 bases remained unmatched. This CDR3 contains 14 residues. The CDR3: CASSLTPGGTEAFF. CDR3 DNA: TGCGCCAGCAGCTTGACTCCAGGGGGGACTGAAGCTTTCTTT. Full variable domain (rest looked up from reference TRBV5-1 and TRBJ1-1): KAGVTQTPRYLIKTRGQQVTLSCSPISGHRSVSWYQQTPGQGLQFLFEYFSETQRNKGNFPGRFSGRQFSNSRSEMNVSTLELGDSALYLCASSLTPGGTEAFFGQGTRLTVV.

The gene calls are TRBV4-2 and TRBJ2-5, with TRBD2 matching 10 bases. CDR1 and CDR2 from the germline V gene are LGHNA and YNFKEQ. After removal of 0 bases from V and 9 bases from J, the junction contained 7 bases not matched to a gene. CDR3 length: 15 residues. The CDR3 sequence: CASSQDLSGRLSQYF. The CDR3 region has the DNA TGTGCCAGCAGCCAAGACCTTAGCGGGAGGCTGTCCCAGTACTTC.

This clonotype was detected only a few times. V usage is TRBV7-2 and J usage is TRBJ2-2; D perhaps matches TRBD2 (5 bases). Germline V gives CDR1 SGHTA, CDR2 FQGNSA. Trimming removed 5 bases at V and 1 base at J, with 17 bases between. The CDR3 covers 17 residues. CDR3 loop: CASSLLASGGNTGELFF. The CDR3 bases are TGTGCCAGCAGCCTCTTAGCCAGCGGAGGGAACACCGGGGAGCTGTTTTTT.

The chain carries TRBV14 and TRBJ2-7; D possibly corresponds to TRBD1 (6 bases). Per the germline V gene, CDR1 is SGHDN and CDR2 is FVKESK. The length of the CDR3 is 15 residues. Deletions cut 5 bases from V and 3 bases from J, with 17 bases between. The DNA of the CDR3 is TGTGCCAGCAGCTCACGGACAGAAGGAGGCTACGAGCAGTACTTC. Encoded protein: CASSSRTEGGYEQYF.